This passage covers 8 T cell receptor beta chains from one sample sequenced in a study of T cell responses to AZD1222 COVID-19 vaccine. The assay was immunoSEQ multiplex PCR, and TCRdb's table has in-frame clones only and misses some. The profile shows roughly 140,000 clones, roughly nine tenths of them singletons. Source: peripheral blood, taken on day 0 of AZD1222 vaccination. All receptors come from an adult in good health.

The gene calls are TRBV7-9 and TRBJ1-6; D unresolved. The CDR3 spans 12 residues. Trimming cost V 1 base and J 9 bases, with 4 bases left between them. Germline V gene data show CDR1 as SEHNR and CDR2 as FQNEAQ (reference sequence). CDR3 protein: CASSLGLSPLHF. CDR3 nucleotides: TGTGCCAGCAGCTTAGGGCTTTCACCCCTCCACTTT.

This CDR3 is CASSRQGAMNTEAFF. DNA of the CDR3: TGTGCCAGCAGCAGACAGGGGGCAATGAACACTGAAGCTTTCTTT. The rearrangement links TRBV6-5 to TRBJ1-1; the match to TRBD1 covers 10 bases. This CDR3 region has 15 residues. Germline CDR1 and CDR2: MNHEY and SVGAGI. Trimming cost V 6 bases and J 0 bases; bases outside gene matches: 4.

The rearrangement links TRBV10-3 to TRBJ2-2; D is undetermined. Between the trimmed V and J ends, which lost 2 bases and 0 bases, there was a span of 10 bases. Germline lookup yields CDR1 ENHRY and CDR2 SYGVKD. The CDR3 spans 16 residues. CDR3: CAISEGLQSNTGELFF. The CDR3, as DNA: TGTGCCATCAGTGAGGGGTTGCAGTCGAACACCGGGGAGCTGTTTTTT.

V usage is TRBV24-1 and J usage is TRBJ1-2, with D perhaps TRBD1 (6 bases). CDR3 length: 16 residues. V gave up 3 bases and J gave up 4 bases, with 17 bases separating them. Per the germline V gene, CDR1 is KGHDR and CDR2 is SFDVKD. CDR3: CATSDPASGDGYGYTF. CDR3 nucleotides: TGTGCCACCAGTGATCCTGCGTCAGGGGATGGCTATGGCTACACCTTC.

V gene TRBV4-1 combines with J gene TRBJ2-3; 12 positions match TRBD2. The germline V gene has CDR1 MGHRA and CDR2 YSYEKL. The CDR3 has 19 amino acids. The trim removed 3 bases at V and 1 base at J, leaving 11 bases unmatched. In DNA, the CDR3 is TGCGCCAGCAGCCAGGAGAAACTAGCGGGAGGAGGCGGCACAGATACGCAGTATTTT. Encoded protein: CASSQEKLAGGGGTDTQYF.

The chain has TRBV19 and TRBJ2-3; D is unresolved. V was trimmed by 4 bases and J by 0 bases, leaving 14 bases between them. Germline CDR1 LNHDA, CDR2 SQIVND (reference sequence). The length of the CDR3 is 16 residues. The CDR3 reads CASSSRSDTSTDTQYF. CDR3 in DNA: TGTGCCAGTAGTAGCCGTTCGGATACTAGCACAGATACGCAGTATTTT.

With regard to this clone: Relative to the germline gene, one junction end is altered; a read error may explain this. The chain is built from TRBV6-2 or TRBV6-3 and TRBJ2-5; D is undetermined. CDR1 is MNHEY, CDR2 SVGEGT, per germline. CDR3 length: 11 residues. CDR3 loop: CASSYHETQYF. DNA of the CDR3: TGTGCCAGCAGTTACCACGAGACCCAGTACTTC.

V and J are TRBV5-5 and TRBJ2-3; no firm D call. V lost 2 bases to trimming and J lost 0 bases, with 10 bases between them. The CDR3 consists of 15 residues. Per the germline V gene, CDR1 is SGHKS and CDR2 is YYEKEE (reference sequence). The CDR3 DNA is TGTGCCAGCAGCTTTCGAGTGGGCAGCACAGATACGCAGTATTTT. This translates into CASSFRVGSTDTQYF.